Sequencing of this TCR beta chain was carried out in a study of cytomegalovirus exposure and HLA in healthy donors. Notes on this clone: Its cognate antigen is unknown.

The PCR made use of 60 Vbeta and 13 Jbeta primers. Sequencing used immunoSEQ multiplex PCR; TCRdb keeps in-frame clones, though not all of them. The table includes about 110,000 clones, 65% to 85% detected once. Whole-study findings and limits: Researchers reported from a later analysis that most CMV-associated TCR beta chains appeared HLA-restricted. Follow-up analysis seemed to connect common viral pathogens with several of the most significant clusters identified.

V trimming: 5 bases; J trimming: 5 bases; junction bases outside the gene matches: 9. This CDR3 has 15 amino acids. Germline V lookup: CDR1 MDHEN, CDR2 SYDVKM. The source is a male donor in good health and CMV-seropositive. Sample: PBMCs. V gene TRBV28 combines with J gene TRBJ2-7, with TRBD2 matching 10 bases. CDR3 sequence (DNA): TGTGCCAGCAGTGATACCGGGACTAGCGCCCACGAGCAGTACTTC. Its translation is CASSDTGTSAHEQYF.